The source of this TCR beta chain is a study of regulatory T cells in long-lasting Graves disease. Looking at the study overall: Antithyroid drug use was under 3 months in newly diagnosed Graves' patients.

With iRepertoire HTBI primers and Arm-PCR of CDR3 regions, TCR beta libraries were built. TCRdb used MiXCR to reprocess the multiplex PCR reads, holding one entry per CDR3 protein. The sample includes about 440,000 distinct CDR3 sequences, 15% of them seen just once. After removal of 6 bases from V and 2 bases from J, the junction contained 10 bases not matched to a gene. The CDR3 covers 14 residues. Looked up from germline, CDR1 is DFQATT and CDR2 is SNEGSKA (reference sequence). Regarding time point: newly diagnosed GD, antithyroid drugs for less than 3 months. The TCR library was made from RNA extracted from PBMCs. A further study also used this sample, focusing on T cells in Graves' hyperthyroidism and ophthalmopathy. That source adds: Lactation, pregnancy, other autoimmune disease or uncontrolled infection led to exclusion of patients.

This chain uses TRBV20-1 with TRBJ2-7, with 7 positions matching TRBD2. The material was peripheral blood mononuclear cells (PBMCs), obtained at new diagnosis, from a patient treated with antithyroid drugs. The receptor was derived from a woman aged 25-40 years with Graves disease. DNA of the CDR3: TGCAGTGCCCCGGGGCTAGCGGCCCCCTACGAGCAGTACTTC. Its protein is CSAPGLAAPYEQYF.